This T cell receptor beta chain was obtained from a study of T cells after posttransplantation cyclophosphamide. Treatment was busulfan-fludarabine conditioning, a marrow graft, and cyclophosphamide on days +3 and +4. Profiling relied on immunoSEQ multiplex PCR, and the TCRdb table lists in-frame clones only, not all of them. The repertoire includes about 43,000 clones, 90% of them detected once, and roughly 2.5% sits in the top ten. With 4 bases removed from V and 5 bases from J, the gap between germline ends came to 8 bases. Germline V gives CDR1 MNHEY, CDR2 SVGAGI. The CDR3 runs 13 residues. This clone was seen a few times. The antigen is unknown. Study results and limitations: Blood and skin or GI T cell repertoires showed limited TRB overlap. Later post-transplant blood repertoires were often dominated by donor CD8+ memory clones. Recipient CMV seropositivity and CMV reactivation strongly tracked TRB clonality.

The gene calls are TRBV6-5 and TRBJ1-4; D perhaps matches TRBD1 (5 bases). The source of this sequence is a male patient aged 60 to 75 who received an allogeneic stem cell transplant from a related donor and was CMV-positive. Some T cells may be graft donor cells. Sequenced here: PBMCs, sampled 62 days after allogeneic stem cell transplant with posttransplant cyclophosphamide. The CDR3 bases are TGTGCCAGCAGTTGGGCAGGGAATGAAAAACTGTTTTTT. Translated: CASSWAGNEKLFF.